A single sample is the source of the 5 T cell receptor beta chains below, sequenced in a study of T-cell memory formation after mild COVID-19. TCRdb independently ran MiXCR on the 5' RACE reads; one entry per CDR3 protein. The sample records 500,000 to 550,000 distinct CDR3 sequences, roughly 20% being singletons. Sequencing input: PBMCs or a T cell subset sorted from them (not recorded which). These receptors were collected from an adult woman who had mild COVID-19 (a few samples of this study predate the infection). Cell type and time point are not known.

The chain links TRBV15 to TRBJ2-7; D is unclear. The V gene lost 1 base and the J gene lost 4 bases, with 17 bases spanning the gap. Germline CDR1 is LNHNV and CDR2 is YYDKDF (reference sequence). This CDR3 is 16 amino acids long. The CDR3 here is CATSRGVQAIRYEQYF. The CDR3 DNA reads TGTGCCACCAGCAGAGGGGTTCAGGCAATCCGGTACGAGCAGTACTTC. Looking up the rest from reference TRBV15 and TRBJ2-7 gives the full variable domain: DAMVIQNPRYQVTQFGKPVTLSCSQTLNHNVMYWYQQKSSQAPKLLFHYYDKDFNNEADTPDNFQSRRPNTSFCFLDIRSPGLGDTAMYLCATSRGVQAIRYEQYFGPGTRLTVT.

In its sample, this clonotype was seen many times. CDR3: CASSPSSTETQYF. As DNA, the CDR3 is TGTGCCAGCAGCCCATCTAGCACCGAGACCCAGTACTTC. J is TRBJ2-5 and V is TRBV7-2; D is perhaps TRBD2 (5 bases). The CDR3 covers 13 residues. Germline V gene data show CDR1 as SGHTA and CDR2 as FQGNSA. V was cut by 5 bases and J by 5 bases, with 12 bases left in between.

This clonotype occurred a few times. This sequence joins TRBV20-1 and TRBJ2-7; a weak D match, TRBD1 (5 bases). CDR3 size: 14 residues. The V and J ends lost 1 base and 3 bases respectively, with 13 bases between them. Germline loops: CDR1 DFQATT, CDR2 SNEGSKA (reference sequence). This CDR3 reads CSARGQGIYYEQYF. The DNA of the CDR3 is TGCAGTGCTAGAGGGCAGGGTATTTACTACGAGCAGTACTTC.

The genes are TRBV9 and TRBJ1-1; possibly TRBD1 for D (6 bases). Germline CDR1 SGDLS, CDR2 YYNGEE. Trimming took 4 bases from V and 4 from J, leaving 17 bases between them. The CDR3 has 15 amino acids. The CDR3 DNA sequence: TGTGCCAGCAGCACCCAGGGAAAGGGGGTCACTGAAGCTTTCTTT. Translating it yields CASSTQGKGVTEAFF.

This clonotype was observed many times. CDR3: CASSQDRGVGNTIYF. As DNA, the CDR3 is TGTGCCAGCAGCCAAGATCGCGGTGTTGGAAACACCATATATTTT. The rearrangement uses TRBV3-1 and TRBJ1-3; D call uncertain. Trimming stripped 0 bases from V and 3 bases from J, with 9 bases between. Germline lookup yields CDR1 LGHDT and CDR2 YNNKEL (reference sequence). CDR3 length: 15 amino acids.